The 16 T cell receptor beta chains below come from one sample, sequenced in a study of post-analysis software for immune sequencing data. Whole-study results and caveats: TRBV5-6, TRBV5-1 and TRBV20-1 belonged to a set of about five TRBV segments that were more frequent in patients than controls.

TCR beta cDNA libraries had unique molecular identifiers. Each CDR3 protein is one row after TCRdb ran MiXCR on the PCR reads. In the table there are a few hundred thousand distinct CDR3 sequences, about 40% of which are singletons. These receptors' antigens are unknown. Sequencing was performed on blood. The receptors derive from a girl aged 10 to 17 with multiple sclerosis.

V usage is TRBV7-2 and J usage is TRBJ1-1, with no clear D. The germline gives CDR1 SGHTA, CDR2 FQGNSA. The CDR3 spans 13 residues. Deletions cut 4 bases from V and 8 bases from J, with 14 bases between. This CDR3 is CASSSLNRTEAFF. The CDR3 DNA is TGTGCCAGCAGCTCGTTAAATCGGACGGAAGCTTTCTTT.

A remark on this clonotype: An end of the junction differs from the germline gene, which may be a read error. This chain connects TRBV6-1 to TRBJ2-6; either TRBD1 or TRBD2 may supply D (6 bases each). From germline, CDR1 is MNHNS and CDR2 SASEGT. The CDR3 is made up of 17 amino acids. This chain's CDR3 is CASSEVRSSWGASVLTF. For the CDR3, the DNA is TGTGCCAGCAGTGAAGTGAGGAGTTCCTGGGGGGCCAGCGTCCTGACTTTC.

This clonotype was found many times. The chain joins TRBV3-1 to TRBJ1-1; no clear D gene. The CDR3 is 14 amino acids. CDR1 is LGHDT, CDR2 YNNKEL, per germline (reference sequence). Trimming took off 0 bases at V and 4 bases at J, with 9 bases between the two ends. CDR3 nucleotide sequence: TGTGCCAGCAGCCAAGAGGTCCCCGGCACTGAAGCTTTCTTT. It codes for CASSQEVPGTEAFF.

This rearrangement joins TRBV20-1 to TRBJ2-3; 9 bases match TRBD1. The CDR3 runs to 14 residues. Germline CDR1 is DFQATT and CDR2 is SNEGSKA (reference sequence). J lost 3 bases, V lost 5 bases, and 6 bases had no gene match. CDR3 loop: CSALMDRGTDTQYF. CDR3 in DNA: TGCAGTGCTCTGATGGACAGGGGTACAGATACGCAGTATTTT.

The DNA of the CDR3 is TGTGCCAGCAGCCGGATGCCGAACACCGGGGAGCTGTTTTTT. It translates to CASSRMPNTGELFF. The chain recombines TRBV7-8 with TRBJ2-2; no reliable D call. Germline V CDR1 and CDR2: SGHVS, FQNEAQ. The CDR3 contains 14 residues. The V end was cut by 5 bases, the J end by 0 bases, with 7 bases between.

The chain combines TRBV19 with TRBJ2-1, with 10 bases matching TRBD2. In germline, CDR1 is LNHDA, CDR2 SQIVND (reference sequence). After removal of 2 bases from V and 4 bases from J, the junction contained 5 bases not matched to a gene. The CDR3 has 16 residues. CDR3: CASSINPGLAYNEQFF. The CDR3 nucleotides are TGTGCCAGTAGTATAAACCCGGGACTAGCGTACAATGAGCAGTTCTTC.

As concerns this clonotype: A single base separates this from a much larger clone, so it may be a read error. The chain is built from TRBV15 and TRBJ2-5; 8 bases are shared with TRBD1. This CDR3 has 16 residues. Germline V gives CDR1 LNHNV, CDR2 YYDKDF (reference sequence). J was trimmed by 11 bases and V by 0 bases; bases with no gene match: 14. The CDR3: CATSRDDRGGYNEQYF. The DNA of the CDR3 is TGTGCCACCAGCAGAGACGACAGGGGAGGCTACAATGAGCAGTACTTC.

Points on this clonotype: A read error may explain this, as a much larger clone is one base away. J is TRBJ1-2 and V is TRBV10-2; 7 bases agree with TRBD1. CDR3 size: 18 residues. CDR1 is WSHSY, CDR2 SAAADI, per germline. With V trimmed by 3 bases and J by 3 bases, 16 bases remained unmatched. Written as DNA, the CDR3 is TGCGCCAGCAGTGAAGGGTGGACGACAGGGATGGGCGACTATGGCTACACCTTC. Protein: CASSEGWTTGMGDYGYTF.

The rearrangement links TRBV7-2 to TRBJ2-7, with TRBD2 as a possible D gene (6 bases). Trimming shortened V by 5 bases and J by 4 bases, and 18 bases separated the two germline ends. Germline V gene sequence: CDR1 SGHTA, CDR2 FQGNSA. The CDR3 length is 15 residues. The CDR3 DNA reads TGTGCCAGCAGCAGAGAGGGGACTTCACTATACGAGCAGTACTTC. It yields the protein CASSREGTSLYEQYF.

V usage is TRBV12-3 or TRBV12-4 and J usage is TRBJ2-3; D not certain. V lost 3 bases and J 2 bases, leaving 9 bases between the germline ends. The CDR3 has 14 amino acids. The CDR3 DNA is TGTGCCAGCAGTTTTCTATCCCACACAGATACGCAGTATTTT. Amino acid sequence: CASSFLSHTDTQYF.

The sample holds a few counts of this clonotype. The genes are TRBV5-1 and TRBJ2-7; a possible D gene is TRBD2 (7 bases). Between the trimmed V and J ends, which lost 8 bases and 1 base, there was a span of 16 bases. Germline CDR1 and CDR2: SGHRS and YFSETQ. The CDR3 totals 14 residues. CDR3 protein: CASRLGGASYEQYF. CDR3 sequence (DNA): TGCGCCAGTAGGTTGGGGGGGGCATCCTACGAGCAGTACTTC.

This sequence joins TRBV6-2 or TRBV6-3 and TRBJ2-7, with D possibly TRBD1 on 5 matching bases. CDR3 size: 13 residues. The germline V gene encodes CDR1 MNHEY and CDR2 SVGEGT. V was pared by 6 bases and J by 0 bases, with 9 bases between. The chain's CDR3 is CASREQVSYEQYF. The CDR3 coding sequence is TGTGCCAGCAGGGAACAGGTCTCCTACGAGCAGTACTTC.

This clonotype came up many times. This rearrangement joins TRBV6-5 to TRBJ2-5; D possibly corresponds to TRBD2 (7 bases). The length of the CDR3 is 15 residues. The germline gives CDR1 MNHEY, CDR2 SVGAGI. The V end was cut by 7 bases, the J end by 1 base, with 16 bases between. DNA of the CDR3: TGTGCCAGCACTGCGGCGGGGGCATTCCAAGAGACCCAGTACTTC. This gives the protein CASTAAGAFQETQYF.

This rearrangement joins TRBV2 to TRBJ2-5, with a weak D call TRBD2 (5 bases). From germline, CDR1 is SNHLY and CDR2 FYNNEI. V shed 3 bases and J shed 3 bases, with 11 bases lying between them. The CDR3 has 14 amino acids. The CDR3 loop reads CASSDRGREETQYF. In nucleotides, the CDR3 is TGTGCCAGCAGTGATCGGGGAAGGGAAGAGACCCAGTACTTC.

This sequence joins TRBV4-2 and TRBJ1-2; D is unclear. CDR3 length equals 15 residues. Germline V lookup: CDR1 LGHNA, CDR2 YNFKEQ. The V end was cut by 0 bases, the J end by 4 bases, with 12 bases between. The CDR3: CASSQERQDPYGYTF. The CDR3 DNA follows: TGTGCCAGCAGCCAAGAGCGGCAGGACCCCTATGGCTACACCTTC.

This clonotype came up once. A much larger clone differs by one base, so this may be a read error. The chain employs TRBV6-6 and TRBJ2-4; 10 bases are a match to TRBD2. Gene TRBJ2-7 matches the end of the DNA better, so the J call may be wrong. Germline CDR1 and CDR2: MNHNY and SVGAGI (reference sequence). The CDR3 runs to 16 residues. DNA of the CDR3: TGTGCCAGCAGTTACTCAGGGATAGCGGGGGGCTACGAGCAGTACTTC. Translating it yields CASSYSGIAGGYEQYF.